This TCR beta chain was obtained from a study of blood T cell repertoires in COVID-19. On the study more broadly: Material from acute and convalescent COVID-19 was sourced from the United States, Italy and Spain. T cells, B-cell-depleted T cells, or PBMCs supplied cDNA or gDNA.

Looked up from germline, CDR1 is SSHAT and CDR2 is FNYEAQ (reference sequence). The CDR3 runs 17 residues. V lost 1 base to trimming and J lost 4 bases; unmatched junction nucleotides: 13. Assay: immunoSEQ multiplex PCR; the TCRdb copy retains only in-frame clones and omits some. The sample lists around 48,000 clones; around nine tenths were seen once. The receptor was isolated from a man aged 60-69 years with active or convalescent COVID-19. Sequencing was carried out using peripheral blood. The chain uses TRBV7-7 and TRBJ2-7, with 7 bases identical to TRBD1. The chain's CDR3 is CASSLEPSGTEFYEQYF. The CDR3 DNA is TGTGCCAGCAGCTTAGAACCCTCCGGGACAGAATTTTACGAGCAGTACTTC. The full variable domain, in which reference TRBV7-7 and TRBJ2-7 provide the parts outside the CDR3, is GAGVSQSPRYKVTKRGQDVTLRCDPISSHATLYWYQQALGQGPEFLTYFNYEAQPDKSGLPSDRFSAERPEGSISTLTIQRTEQRDSAMYRCASSLEPSGTEFYEQYFGPGTRLTVT.